These 5 T cell receptor beta chains came from one sample sequenced in a study of blood T cell repertoires in COVID-19. Profiled with immunoSEQ multiplex PCR; TCRdb holds only in-frame clones, not every one. The sample lists 200,000 to 250,000 clones, more than 65% occurring once. Source material: peripheral blood. Source of these receptors: a man over 45 with active or convalescent COVID-19.

The chain joins TRBV7-9 to TRBJ2-7; 7 nucleotides match TRBD1. The CDR3 sequence is 14 residues long. The V gene's germline CDR1 is SEHNR and CDR2 FQNEAQ (reference sequence). The trim removed 0 bases at V and 6 bases at J, leaving 5 bases unmatched. CDR3 nucleotide sequence: TGTGCCAGCAGCTTAGCAGGACAGGAAGGCGAGCAGTACTTC. It translates to CASSLAGQEGEQYF.

The chain employs TRBV2 and TRBJ1-2, with D possibly matching TRBD1 (5 bases). V lost 7 bases and J 10 bases, leaving 25 bases between the germline ends. Germline CDR1 reads SNHLY; CDR2 reads FYNNEI. This CDR3 is 15 amino acids long. The CDR3 sequence is CASTDRLRAALYYTF. Written as DNA, the CDR3 is TGTGCCAGCACCGACCGGCTCAGGGCGGCCCTTTACTACACCTTC.

The chain recombines TRBV19 with TRBJ1-1, with 7 bases that match TRBD1. Per germline, CDR1 LNHDA and CDR2 SQIVND (reference sequence). Germline trimming cut 6 bases from V and 4 bases from J; bases unmatched to any gene: 8. There are 14 residues in the CDR3. CDR3 loop: CASRTGTDTTEAFF. CDR3 nucleotide sequence: TGTGCCAGTAGGACCGGGACAGACACCACTGAAGCTTTCTTT.

V gene TRBV19 combines with J gene TRBJ1-5; 8 positions agree with TRBD1. CDR3 length equals 17 residues. CDR1 and CDR2 (germline): LNHDA, SQIVND (reference sequence). Germline trimming cut 3 bases from V and 0 bases from J; bases unmatched to any gene: 7. CDR3 in amino acids: CASSINVGQGSNQPQHF. The CDR3 nucleotides read TGTGCCAGTAGTATTAACGTAGGACAGGGTAGCAATCAGCCCCAGCATTTT.

The V call is TRBV21-1, the J call TRBJ2-5; TRBD2, the D gene given by the table, was not confirmed from the DNA. TRBV21-1 has pseudogene status. CDR3 length equals 16 residues. Here the CDR3 reads CASPNRVQGGYGTQYF. DNA for the CDR3: TGTGCCAGTCCCAACCGGGTCCAGGGAGGGTATGGGACCCAGTACTTC.